The entry below gives a single TCR beta chain sequence along with its context. Its target is unknown. V was pared by 1 base and J by 2 bases, with 10 bases of the junction left unmatched. The CDR3 runs 17 residues. The germline CDR1 and CDR2 sequences are MGHRA and YSYEKL. Sampling times: baseline, cycle 4 day 1, cycle 7 day 1. These data originate in a study of OX40 agonist ivuxolimab in advanced cancers. Study background: About 44% of patients had received prior checkpoint inhibitor therapy. Study findings and constraints: Nonresponders included some who also had low normalized T-cell clonal expansion. The mean number of expanded clones was higher in CD8+ T cells than in CD4+.

Libraries were prepared by immunoSEQ multiplex PCR; TCRdb keeps only in-frame clonotypes and omits some of them. The profile shows 50,000 or so clones, approximately 85% of them singletons. The chain has TRBV4-1 and TRBJ1-2; TRBD1 aligns across 7 bases. The sequencing here drew on CD4+ or CD8+ T cells sorted from blood, taken in a trial of the OX40 agonist ivuxolimab. This clonotype was sampled from an adult with an advanced solid tumor such as melanoma, head and neck, liver or kidney cancer. The chain's CDR3 is CASSQGVAGRGNYGYTF. The CDR3 region has the DNA TGCGCCAGCAGCCAAGGTGTCGCGGGCAGGGGGAACTATGGCTACACCTTC.